These T cell receptor beta chains were read from a single sample in a study of cytomegalovirus exposure and HLA in healthy donors. Produced via immunoSEQ multiplex PCR; TCRdb's table is partial and in-frame only. The data hold 100,000 to 120,000 clones, with around nine tenths observed a single time. The specimen was PBMCs. Every receptor here comes from a woman aged 18-29 years in good health and CMV-seronegative. CDR3s include the opening cysteine and the closing phenylalanine or tryptophan. Fields, in order: V gene, D gene, J gene, clone size, CDR3 protein, CDR3 DNA. A D gene is named only where the DNA matches it firmly. Clone size, where shown, is once, few, many, or a class for clones that have expanded.

v_gene: TRBV7-6
d_gene: -
j_gene: TRBJ1-4
abundance: -
CDR3aa: CASSLQVATNEKLFF
CDR3nt: TGTGCCAGCAGCCTCCAGGTTGCAACTAATGAAAAACTGTTTTTT

v_gene: TRBV18
d_gene: -
j_gene: TRBJ2-7
abundance: -
CDR3aa: CASSLQGPYEQYF
CDR3nt: TGTGCCAGCTCACTACAGGGCCCCTACGAGCAGTACTTC

v_gene: TRBV28
d_gene: -
j_gene: TRBJ1-6
abundance: -
CDR3aa: CASSPPTGTNSPLHF
CDR3nt: TGTGCCAGCAGTCCCCCGACAGGTACAAATTCACCCCTCCACTTT

v_gene: TRBV7-2
d_gene: -
j_gene: TRBJ2-7
abundance: once
CDR3aa: CASSSLGGSYEQYF
CDR3nt: TGTGCCAGCAGCTCACTGGGGGGATCCTACGAGCAGTACTTC

v_gene: TRBV11-3
d_gene: TRBD1
j_gene: TRBJ2-7
abundance: -
CDR3aa: CASSTGTSYEQYF
CDR3nt: TGTGCCTCCTCGACAGGGACCTCCTACGAGCAGTACTTC

v_gene: TRBV29-1
d_gene: -
j_gene: TRBJ1-4
abundance: -
CDR3aa: CSVDGGVHGEKLFF
CDR3nt: TGCAGCGTTGACGGCGGGGTTCACGGTGAAAAACTGTTTTTT

v_gene: TRBV6-7
d_gene: -
j_gene: TRBJ1-5
abundance: few
CDR3aa: CASSLLAGNGNQPQHF
CDR3nt: TGTGCCAGCAGCCTTCTAGCGGGGAATGGCAATCAGCCCCAGCATTTT

v_gene: TRBV4-3
d_gene: TRBD1
j_gene: TRBJ1-2
abundance: -
CDR3aa: CASSQDLRQGAEDTF
CDR3nt: TGCGCCAGCAGCCAAGATCTGAGACAGGGGGCAGAGGACACCTTC

v_gene: TRBV4-2
d_gene: TRBD1
j_gene: TRBJ1-5
abundance: -
CDR3aa: CASSQGTGLYQPQHF
CDR3nt: TGTGCCAGCAGCCAAGGGACAGGTCTTTATCAGCCCCAGCATTTT

v_gene: TRBV7-2
d_gene: -
j_gene: TRBJ2-5
abundance: -
CDR3aa: CASSSPVGGPGGETQYF
CDR3nt: TGTGCCAGCAGCTCCCCGGTCGGGGGCCCCGGGGGGGAGACCCAGTACTTC

v_gene: TRBV29-1
d_gene: TRBD1
j_gene: TRBJ1-2
abundance: -
CDR3aa: CSASSPQGAGGYTF
CDR3nt: TGCAGCGCTTCCTCCCCGCAGGGGGCCGGTGGCTACACCTTC

v_gene: TRBV9
d_gene: -
j_gene: TRBJ2-2
abundance: -
CDR3aa: CASSVAGTAWATGELFF
CDR3nt: TGTGCCAGCAGCGTAGCTGGCACAGCTTGGGCAACCGGGGAGCTGTTTTTT

v_gene: TRBV25-1
d_gene: TRBD2
j_gene: TRBJ2-3
abundance: -
CDR3aa: CASSEFGKRESDTQYF
CDR3nt: TGTGCCAGCAGTGAATTCGGGAAGCGGGAGAGCGATACGCAGTATTTT

v_gene: TRBV6-1
d_gene: TRBD1
j_gene: TRBJ2-7
abundance: -
CDR3aa: CATDRGKSYEQYF
CDR3nt: TGTGCCACCGACAGGGGGAAGTCCTACGAGCAGTACTTC

v_gene: TRBV19
d_gene: TRBD1
j_gene: TRBJ1-2
abundance: -
CDR3aa: CASRLGQGAGYTF
CDR3nt: TGTGCCAGTAGACTAGGACAGGGGGCTGGCTACACCTTC

v_gene: TRBV30
d_gene: TRBD2
j_gene: TRBJ2-2
abundance: -
CDR3aa: CAQGREAGTGELFF
CDR3nt: TGTGCGCAAGGGAGGGAGGCGGGGACCGGGGAGCTGTTTTTT

v_gene: TRBV4-2
d_gene: -
j_gene: TRBJ1-5
abundance: -
CDR3aa: CASSQEQGLPTQHF
CDR3nt: TGTGCCAGCAGCCAAGAACAGGGTCTACCAACCCAGCATTTT

v_gene: TRBV28
d_gene: TRBD1
j_gene: TRBJ2-2
abundance: -
CDR3aa: CASSNPGQADTGELFF
CDR3nt: TGTGCCAGCAGTAATCCGGGACAGGCAGACACCGGGGAGCTGTTTTTT

v_gene: TRBV23-1
d_gene: TRBD1
j_gene: TRBJ2-6
abundance: -
CDR3aa: CANPYRDRGHAGANVLTF
CDR3nt: TGCGCCAACCCTTACCGGGACAGGGGGCACGCTGGGGCCAACGTCCTGACTTTC

v_gene: TRBV25-1
d_gene: -
j_gene: TRBJ1-1
abundance: once
CDR3aa: CASSESRGVLNTEAFF
CDR3nt: TGTGCCAGCAGCGAATCCCGGGGAGTACTTAACACTGAAGCTTTCTTT

v_gene: TRBV6-5
d_gene: TRBD1
j_gene: TRBJ2-1
abundance: -
CDR3aa: CASSSIPDRAGNEQFF
CDR3nt: TGTGCCAGCAGTTCAATCCCGGACAGGGCCGGTAATGAGCAGTTCTTC

v_gene: TRBV6-1
d_gene: TRBD1
j_gene: TRBJ1-1
abundance: few
CDR3aa: CASSADRGKIYTEAFF
CDR3nt: TGTGCCAGCAGTGCGGACAGGGGGAAGATTTACACTGAAGCTTTCTTT

v_gene: TRBV4-3
d_gene: TRBD1
j_gene: TRBJ1-5
abundance: few
CDR3aa: CASSQDPRGDQPQHF
CDR3nt: TGCGCCAGCAGCCAAGATCCCAGGGGGGATCAGCCCCAGCATTTT

v_gene: TRBV30
d_gene: TRBD2
j_gene: TRBJ2-1
abundance: -
CDR3aa: CAWRPLAGAYNEQFF
CDR3nt: TGTGCCTGGAGGCCCCTTGCGGGGGCCTACAATGAGCAGTTCTTC

v_gene: TRBV7-9
d_gene: TRBD2
j_gene: TRBJ2-1
abundance: -
CDR3aa: CASSLKRTSGVNHEQFF
CDR3nt: TGTGCCAGCAGCTTAAAACGGACTAGCGGGGTCAACCATGAGCAGTTCTTC

v_gene: TRBV30
d_gene: -
j_gene: TRBJ2-1
abundance: -
CDR3aa: CAWTMGGEQFF
CDR3nt: TGTGCCTGGACGATGGGGGGTGAGCAGTTCTTC

v_gene: TRBV6-1
d_gene: -
j_gene: TRBJ1-4
abundance: -
CDR3aa: CASSARQSNEKLFF
CDR3nt: TGTGCCAGCAGTGCGAGACAGTCTAATGAAAAACTGTTTTTT

v_gene: TRBV5-5
d_gene: -
j_gene: TRBJ2-7
abundance: -
CDR3aa: CASSPSPGDYEQYF
CDR3nt: TGTGCCAGCAGCCCCTCTCCCGGGGACTACGAGCAGTACTTC

v_gene: TRBV9
d_gene: -
j_gene: TRBJ2-6
abundance: -
CDR3aa: CASSHPLEEFSGANVLTF
CDR3nt: TGTGCCAGCAGCCACCCCCTGGAGGAGTTCTCTGGGGCCAACGTCCTGACTTTC

v_gene: TRBV15
d_gene: -
j_gene: TRBJ1-2
abundance: -
CDR3aa: CATSRDHPGSSGYTF
CDR3nt: TGTGCCACCAGCAGAGATCACCCAGGGTCATCTGGCTACACCTTC

v_gene: TRBV11-3
d_gene: -
j_gene: TRBJ2-6
abundance: -
CDR3aa: CASRMSAGANVLTF
CDR3nt: TGTGCCAGCAGGATGTCCGCGGGGGCCAACGTCCTGACTTTC